The 14 T cell receptor beta chains listed next were all sequenced from one sample in a study of blood T cells in healthy people across ages. With a J-beta primer mix and a sample-barcoded 5' primer, a second PCR ran roughly 6 to 11 cycles. From the 5' RACE reads, TCRdb called clonotypes with MiXCR, one entry per CDR3 protein. The data hold 1.5 million to 2 million distinct CDR3 sequences, with approximately 30% observed a single time. The specimen was blood. These TCRs come from a woman in her thirties in good health.

The rearrangement joins TRBV29-1 to TRBJ2-1, with 7 bases identical to TRBD2. CDR1 SQVTM and CDR2 ANQGSEA come from the germline V gene. The CDR3 loop spans 15 amino acids. The V gene end was trimmed by 3 bases and the J gene end by 0 bases; junction bases not matched to a gene: 5. For the CDR3, the DNA is TGCAGCGTTGATTCGGCTAGCGGCTCCTACAATGAGCAGTTCTTC. Protein: CSVDSASGSYNEQFF.

The genes are TRBV4-1 and TRBJ2-5; D gene uncertain. V was pared by 1 base and J by 11 bases, with 17 bases between. Looked up from germline, CDR1 is MGHRA and CDR2 is YSYEKL. This CDR3 is 14 amino acids long. The CDR3 bases are TGCGCCAGCAGCCAAGTAAGGGAATCTCCCGCGCAGTACTTC. This sequence encodes CASSQVRESPAQYF.

V is TRBV9 and J is TRBJ2-3; D gene ambiguous. The CDR3 is made up of 14 amino acids. V was pared by 1 base and J by 6 bases, with 12 bases between. CDR1 is SGDLS and CDR2 is YYNGEE in the germline V gene. CDR3 protein: CASSVFDDQDTQYF. For the CDR3, the DNA is TGTGCCAGCAGCGTATTCGATGACCAGGATACGCAGTATTTT.

A few counts support this clonotype. This chain connects TRBV20-1 to TRBJ1-1; 8 nucleotides align to TRBD1. V gave up 3 bases and J gave up 1 base; unmatched junction bases: 1. CDR3 length equals 13 residues. CDR1 DFQATT and CDR2 SNEGSKA come from the germline V gene (reference sequence). Here the CDR3 reads CSARGQENTEAFF. CDR3 sequence (DNA): TGCAGTGCTAGGGGACAGGAGAACACTGAAGCTTTCTTT.

The V and J genes are TRBV14 and TRBJ2-1; D is undetermined. The germline V and J ends were trimmed by 0 bases and 1 base, with 10 bases remaining between them. The CDR3 covers 16 residues. Germline lookup yields CDR1 SGHDN and CDR2 FVKESK. CDR3 DNA: TGTGCCAGCAGCCAAGAATGGGGTCAGTCCTACAATGAGCAGTTCTTC. Translated, it gives CASSQEWGQSYNEQFF.

In its sample, this clonotype was seen many times. At one of its ends the junction is not consistent with the germline gene, which may arise from a read error. The chain is built from TRBV7-2 and TRBJ2-7; maybe TRBD1 (6 bases). CDR3 length: 14 amino acids. CDR1 is SGHTA, CDR2 FQGNSA, per germline. This CDR3 reads CASSLGAGAYEQYF. The CDR3 DNA reads as TGTGCCAGCAGTTTAGGGGCAGGGGCCTACGAGCAGTACTTC.

This chain joins TRBV30 and TRBJ1-2, with D unclear. Germline assignment: CDR1 GTSNPN and CDR2 SVGIG (reference sequence). The CDR3 is made up of 13 amino acids. Trimming removed 2 bases from V and 8 bases from J, with 15 bases in between. CDR3 in DNA: TGTGCCTGGAGTTCCGGAGAACTAGGCGGCTACACCTTC. This sequence encodes CAWSSGELGGYTF.

This chain links TRBV9 with TRBJ1-1; a weak D match, TRBD1 (5 bases). Germline-derived CDR1 and CDR2 are SGDLS and YYNGEE. The CDR3 loop spans 16 amino acids. The V and J ends lost 3 bases and 1 base respectively, with 16 bases between them. The CDR3: CASSGRSQGGNTEAFF. For the CDR3, the DNA is TGTGCCAGCAGCGGTAGGTCCCAGGGAGGGAACACTGAAGCTTTCTTT.

V is TRBV12-3 or TRBV12-4 and J is TRBJ2-3; the D gene is possibly TRBD2 (6 bases). The V end was cut by 6 bases, the J end by 3 bases, with 13 bases between. The CDR3 extends over 14 amino acids. CDR3 DNA: TGTGCCAGCAGGATACGGGAGTCAACAGATACGCAGTATTTT. Protein product: CASRIRESTDTQYF.

As regards this clonotype: The junction shows a germline mismatch at one end, possibly a read error. This chain joins TRBV28 and TRBJ2-3; D might be TRBD1 (6 bases). There are 15 residues in the CDR3. Germline-derived CDR1 and CDR2 are MDHEN and SYDVKM. This CDR3 reads CACSPHTGIRDTQYF. Here the CDR3 DNA reads TGTGCCTGCAGTCCACACACAGGGATCAGAGATACGCAGTATTTT.

At least ten counts were recorded for this clonotype. This sequence joins TRBV10-1 and TRBJ2-1; 11 positions match TRBD2. The trim removed 4 bases at V and 3 bases at J, leaving 5 bases unmatched. CDR3 length: 16 amino acids. The germline V gene encodes CDR1 WNHNN and CDR2 SYGVQD (reference sequence). CDR3 sequence: CASSGAGTSGYNEQFF. In DNA form, the CDR3 reads TGCGCCAGCAGTGGGGCCGGGACTAGCGGCTACAATGAGCAGTTCTTC.

This chain links TRBV7-9 with TRBJ1-1; D not certain. Per the germline V gene, CDR1 is SEHNR and CDR2 is FQNEAQ (reference sequence). There are 13 residues in the CDR3. V was pared by 5 bases and J by 1 base, with 8 bases between. CDR3 loop: CASSENGNTEAFF. CDR3 sequence (DNA): TGTGCCAGCAGCGAAAATGGGAACACTGAAGCTTTCTTT.

This clonotype was found a few times. The rearrangement joins TRBV27 to TRBJ1-1; D call uncertain. The CDR3 consists of 14 residues. V lost 5 bases and J lost 4, with 14 bases in between. Germline V gene lookup returns CDR1 MNHEY and CDR2 SMNVEV (reference sequence). This CDR3 reads CASSTLTVGTEAFF. The CDR3 DNA reads as TGTGCCAGCAGTACTCTGACGGTCGGCACTGAAGCTTTCTTT.

About this clonotype: The CDR3 does not end in the conserved phenylalanine or tryptophan, so this is likely a read error. This chain joins TRBV3-1 and TRBJ2-5; TRBD1 might be the D (5 bases). Germline V gives CDR1 LGHDT, CDR2 YNNKEL (reference sequence). The germline V and J ends were trimmed by 0 bases and 2 bases, with 19 bases remaining between them. This CDR3 is built from 18 residues. This chain's CDR3 is CASSQEGPNLARQETQYC. Written as DNA, the CDR3 is TGTGCCAGCAGCCAAGAGGGGCCCAATTTAGCCAGACAAGAGACCCAGTACTGC.